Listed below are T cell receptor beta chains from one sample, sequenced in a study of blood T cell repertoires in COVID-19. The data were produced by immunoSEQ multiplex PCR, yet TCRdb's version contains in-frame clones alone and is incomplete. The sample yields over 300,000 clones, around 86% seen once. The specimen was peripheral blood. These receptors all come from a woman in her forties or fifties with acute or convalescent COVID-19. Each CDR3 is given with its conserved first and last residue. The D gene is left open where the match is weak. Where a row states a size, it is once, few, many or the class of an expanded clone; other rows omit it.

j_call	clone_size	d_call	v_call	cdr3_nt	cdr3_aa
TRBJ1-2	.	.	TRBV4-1	TGCGCCAGCAGCCAGTCCCCCTCGTCCCCCCTGACCTTC	CASSQSPSSPLTF
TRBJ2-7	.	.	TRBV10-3	TGTGCCATCAGTGACCGGCTAGCGCACGAGCAGTACTTC	CAISDRLAHEQYF
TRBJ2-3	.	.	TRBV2	TGTGCCAGCAGTGGATTTTCGGGGTATACGCAGTATTTT	CASSGFSGYTQYF
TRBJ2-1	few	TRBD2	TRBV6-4	TGTGCCAGCAGTGAGGAGACTAGCGGGAATGAGCAGTTCTTC	CASSEETSGNEQFF
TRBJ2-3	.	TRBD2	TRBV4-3	TGCGCCAGCAGCCAGGATCCGGGACTAGACACAGATACGCAGTATTTT	CASSQDPGLDTDTQYF
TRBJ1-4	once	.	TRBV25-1	TGTGCCAGCAAGGCAGGGAGGGTCTCTAATGAAAAACTGTTTTTT	CASKAGRVSNEKLFF
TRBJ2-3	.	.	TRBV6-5	TGTGCCAGCAGTTACGGACGGTCGCCGAGGGAAGGTACGCAGTATTTT	CASSYGRSPREGTQYF
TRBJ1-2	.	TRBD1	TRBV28	TGTGCCAGCAGTTTAGAGACAGGGATCGTCTATGGCTACACCTTC	CASSLETGIVYGYTF
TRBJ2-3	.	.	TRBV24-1	TGTGCCACCAGTGATTCCGCTCACATGGATACGCAGTATTTT	CATSDSAHMDTQYF
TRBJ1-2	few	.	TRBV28	TGTGCCAGCAGTGATCCCGGGAGGGCGACCCATAACTATGGCTACACCTTC	CASSDPGRATHNYGYTF
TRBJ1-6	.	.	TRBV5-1	TGCGCCAGCAGCCCGGTTGCTGGGGCCACTAATTCACCCCTCCACTTT	CASSPVAGATNSPLHF
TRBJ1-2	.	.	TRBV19	TGTGCCACCAGGGTCGGCTATGGCTACACCTTC	CATRVGYGYTF
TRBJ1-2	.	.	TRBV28	TGTGCCAGCAGTTTAGGGATCCGCAGAGGGGGAAGGAACTATGGCTACACCTTC	CASSLGIRRGGRNYGYTF
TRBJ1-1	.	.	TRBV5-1	TGCGCCAGCACGTCGACTGTAAGCACTGAAGCTTTCTTT	CASTSTVSTEAFF
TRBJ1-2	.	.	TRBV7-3	TGTGCCAGCAGCTTAACAGGAATCGGGGACTATGGCTACACCTTC	CASSLTGIGDYGYTF
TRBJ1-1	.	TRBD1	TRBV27	TGTGCCAGCAGTTTAGACAGGGCTCCATCAATGAACACTGAAGCTTTCTTT	CASSLDRAPSMNTEAFF
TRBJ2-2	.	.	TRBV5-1	TGCGCCAGCAGAGGGGTCCTTAACACCGGGGAGCTGTTTTTT	CASRGVLNTGELFF
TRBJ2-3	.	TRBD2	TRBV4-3	TGCGCCAGCAGCCAAGTGGCTAGCGGAACAGATACGCAGTATTTT	CASSQVASGTDTQYF
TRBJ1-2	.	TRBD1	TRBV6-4	TGTGCCAGCCGGCGGACAGGGAAAGATGGCTACACCTTC	CASRRTGKDGYTF
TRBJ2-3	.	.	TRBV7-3	TGTGCCAGCAGCTTAAAGCGCCTTCCAGATACGCAGTATTTT	CASSLKRLPDTQYF
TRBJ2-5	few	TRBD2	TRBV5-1	TGCGCCAGCAGCGTGGGACTAGCGGGAGCAGAGACCCAGTACTTC	CASSVGLAGAETQYF
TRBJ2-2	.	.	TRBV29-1	TGCAGCGTTGAAGCGGGGAAGTCGAACACCGGGGAGCTGTTTTTT	CSVEAGKSNTGELFF
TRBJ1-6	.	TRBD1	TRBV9	TGTGCCAGCTCCCGAGGGGACAGAGGAAATTCACCCCTCCACTTT	CASSRGDRGNSPLHF
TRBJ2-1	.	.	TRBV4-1	TGCGCCAGCAGCCAAGATCTCGGGGGAAGCTCCTACAATGAGCAGTTCTTC	CASSQDLGGSSYNEQFF